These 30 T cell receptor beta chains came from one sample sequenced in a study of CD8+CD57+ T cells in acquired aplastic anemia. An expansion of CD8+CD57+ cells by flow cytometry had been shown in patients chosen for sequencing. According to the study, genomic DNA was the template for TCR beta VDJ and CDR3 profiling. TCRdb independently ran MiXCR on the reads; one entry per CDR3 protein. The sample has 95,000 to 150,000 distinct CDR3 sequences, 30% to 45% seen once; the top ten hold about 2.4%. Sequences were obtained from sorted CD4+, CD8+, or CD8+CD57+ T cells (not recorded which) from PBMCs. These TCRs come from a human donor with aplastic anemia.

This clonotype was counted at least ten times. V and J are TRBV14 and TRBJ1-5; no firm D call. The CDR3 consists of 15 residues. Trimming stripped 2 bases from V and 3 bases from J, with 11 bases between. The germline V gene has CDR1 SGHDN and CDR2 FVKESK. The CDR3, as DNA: TGTGCCAGCAGCCAACGCGGACCGAACAATCAGCCCCAGCATTTT. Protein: CASSQRGPNNQPQHF.

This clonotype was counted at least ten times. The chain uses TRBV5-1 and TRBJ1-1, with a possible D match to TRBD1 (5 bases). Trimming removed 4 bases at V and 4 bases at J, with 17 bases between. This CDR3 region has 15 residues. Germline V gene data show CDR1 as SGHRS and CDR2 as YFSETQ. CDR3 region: CASSPGRGKSTEAFF. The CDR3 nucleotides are TGCGCCAGCAGCCCTGGACGGGGCAAAAGCACTGAAGCTTTCTTT.

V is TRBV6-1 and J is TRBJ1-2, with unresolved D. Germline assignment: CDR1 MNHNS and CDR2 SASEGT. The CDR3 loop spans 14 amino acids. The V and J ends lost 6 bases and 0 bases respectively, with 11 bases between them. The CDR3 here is CASSQPTANYGYTF. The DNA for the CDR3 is TGTGCCAGCAGCCAGCCGACGGCTAACTATGGCTACACCTTC.

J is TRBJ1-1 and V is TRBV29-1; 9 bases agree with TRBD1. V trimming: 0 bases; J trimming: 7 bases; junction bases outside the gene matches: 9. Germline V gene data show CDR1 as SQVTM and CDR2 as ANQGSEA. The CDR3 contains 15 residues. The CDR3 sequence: CSVEDWDRVVGEAFF. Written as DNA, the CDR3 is TGCAGCGTTGAAGATTGGGACAGGGTAGTTGGTGAAGCTTTCTTT.

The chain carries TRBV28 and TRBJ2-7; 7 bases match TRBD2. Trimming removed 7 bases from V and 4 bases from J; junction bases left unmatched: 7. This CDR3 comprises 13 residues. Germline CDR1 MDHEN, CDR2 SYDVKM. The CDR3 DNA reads TGTGCCAGCAACCCCGGGACTATTTACGAGCAGTACGTC. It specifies CASNPGTIYEQYV.

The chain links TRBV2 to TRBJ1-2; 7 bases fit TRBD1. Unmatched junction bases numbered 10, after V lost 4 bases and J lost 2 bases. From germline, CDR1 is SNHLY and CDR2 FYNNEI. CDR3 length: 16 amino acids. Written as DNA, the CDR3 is TGTGCCAGCAGTGCGCCAAGGGGGCGAGCGAACTATGGCTACACCTTC. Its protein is CASSAPRGRANYGYTF.

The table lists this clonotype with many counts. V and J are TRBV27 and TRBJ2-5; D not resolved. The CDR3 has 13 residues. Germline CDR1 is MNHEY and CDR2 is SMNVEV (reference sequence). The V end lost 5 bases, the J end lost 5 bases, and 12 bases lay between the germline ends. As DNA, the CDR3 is TGTGCCAGCAGTCTCGATTCCCGGGAGACCCAGTACTTC. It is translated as CASSLDSRETQYF.

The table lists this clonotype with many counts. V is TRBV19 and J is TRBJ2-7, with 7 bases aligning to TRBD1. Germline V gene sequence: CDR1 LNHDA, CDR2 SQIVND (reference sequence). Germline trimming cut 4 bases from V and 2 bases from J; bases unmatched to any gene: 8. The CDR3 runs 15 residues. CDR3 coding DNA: TGTGCCAGTAGTAGAACAGGGGTTGGGGCCTACGAGCAGTACTTC. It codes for CASSRTGVGAYEQYF.

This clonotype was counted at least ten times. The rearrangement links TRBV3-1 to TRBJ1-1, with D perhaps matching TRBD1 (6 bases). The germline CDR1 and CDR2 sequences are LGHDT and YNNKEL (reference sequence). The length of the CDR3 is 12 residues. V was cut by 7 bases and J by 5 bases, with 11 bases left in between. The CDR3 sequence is CASTRGRTEAFF. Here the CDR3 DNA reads TGTGCCAGCACCAGGGGTAGGACTGAAGCTTTCTTT.

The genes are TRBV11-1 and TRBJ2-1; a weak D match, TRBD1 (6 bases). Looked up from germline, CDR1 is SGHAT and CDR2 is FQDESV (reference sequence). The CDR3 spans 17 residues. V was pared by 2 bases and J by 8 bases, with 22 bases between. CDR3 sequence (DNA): TGTGCCAGCAGCTTAAGGGACACCTTACTGGGGAGCGATGAGCAGTTCTTC. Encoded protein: CASSLRDTLLGSDEQFF. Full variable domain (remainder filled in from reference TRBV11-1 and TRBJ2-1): EAEVAQSPRYKITEKSQAVAFWCDPISGHATLYWYRQILGQGPELLVQFQDESVVDDSQLPKDRFSAERLKGVDSTLKIQPAELGDSAMYLCASSLRDTLLGSDEQFFGPGTRLTVL.

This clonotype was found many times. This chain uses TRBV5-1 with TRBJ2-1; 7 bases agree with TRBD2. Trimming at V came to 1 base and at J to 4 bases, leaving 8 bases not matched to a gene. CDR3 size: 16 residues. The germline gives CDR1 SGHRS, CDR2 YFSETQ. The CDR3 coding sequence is TGCGCCAGCAGCTTGTCCTCCGGGGGGATTTACAATGAGCAGTTCTTC. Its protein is CASSLSSGGIYNEQFF.

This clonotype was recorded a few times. The CDR3: CASSPRIDEAFF. The CDR3 region has the DNA TGTGCCAGCTCACCAAGAATCGATGAAGCTTTCTTT. V gene TRBV7-9 combines with J gene TRBJ1-1; no definite D call. Trimming removed 8 bases at V and 7 bases at J, with 14 bases between. This CDR3 spans 12 amino acids. The V gene's germline CDR1 is SEHNR and CDR2 FQNEAQ (reference sequence).

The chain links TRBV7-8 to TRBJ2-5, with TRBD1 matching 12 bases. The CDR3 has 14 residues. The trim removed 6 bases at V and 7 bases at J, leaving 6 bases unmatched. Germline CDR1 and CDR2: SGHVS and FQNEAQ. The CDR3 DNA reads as TGTGCCAGCAGTAGGGACAGGGGGCTGGGGACCCAGTACTTC. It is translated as CASSRDRGLGTQYF.

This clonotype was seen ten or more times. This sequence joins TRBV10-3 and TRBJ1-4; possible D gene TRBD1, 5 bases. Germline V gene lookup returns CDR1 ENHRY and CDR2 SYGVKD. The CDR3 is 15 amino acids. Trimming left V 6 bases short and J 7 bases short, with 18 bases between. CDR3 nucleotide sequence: TGTGCCATCAGCTCTAAAGAGGGGATCGGTGAAAAACTGTTTTTT. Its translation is CAISSKEGIGEKLFF.

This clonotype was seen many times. Written as DNA, the CDR3 is TGTGCCAGCAGTGACACCCTCAAGTACGAGCAGTACTTC. Translated, it gives CASSDTLKYEQYF. J is TRBJ2-7 and V is TRBV12-3 or TRBV12-4; D not certain. This CDR3 has 13 amino acids. V was cut by 5 bases and J by 4 bases, with 12 bases left in between.

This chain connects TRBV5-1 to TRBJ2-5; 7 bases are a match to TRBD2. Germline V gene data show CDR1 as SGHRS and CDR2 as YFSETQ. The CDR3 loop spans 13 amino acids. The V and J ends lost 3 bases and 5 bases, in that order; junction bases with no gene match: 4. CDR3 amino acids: CASSWASGETQYF. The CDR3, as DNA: TGCGCCAGCAGCTGGGCTAGCGGTGAGACCCAGTACTTC.

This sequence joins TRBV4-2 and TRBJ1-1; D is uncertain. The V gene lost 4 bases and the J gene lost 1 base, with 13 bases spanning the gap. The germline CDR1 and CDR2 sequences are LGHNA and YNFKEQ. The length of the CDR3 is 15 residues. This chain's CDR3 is CASSPLGGTNTEAFF. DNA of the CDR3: TGTGCCAGCAGCCCCCTCGGAGGAACGAACACTGAAGCTTTCTTT.

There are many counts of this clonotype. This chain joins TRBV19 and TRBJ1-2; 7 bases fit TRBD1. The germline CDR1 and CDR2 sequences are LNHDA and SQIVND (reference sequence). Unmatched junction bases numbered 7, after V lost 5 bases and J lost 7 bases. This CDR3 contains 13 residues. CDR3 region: CASSPQTGSGYTF. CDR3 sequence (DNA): TGTGCCAGTAGTCCCCAGACAGGGTCTGGCTACACCTTC.

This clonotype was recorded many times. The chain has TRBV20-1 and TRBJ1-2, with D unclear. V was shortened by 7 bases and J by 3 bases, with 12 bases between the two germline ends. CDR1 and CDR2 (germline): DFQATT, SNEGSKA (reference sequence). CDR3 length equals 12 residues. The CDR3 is CSVKTLDYGYTF. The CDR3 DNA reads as TGCAGTGTCAAGACGCTCGACTATGGCTACACCTTC.

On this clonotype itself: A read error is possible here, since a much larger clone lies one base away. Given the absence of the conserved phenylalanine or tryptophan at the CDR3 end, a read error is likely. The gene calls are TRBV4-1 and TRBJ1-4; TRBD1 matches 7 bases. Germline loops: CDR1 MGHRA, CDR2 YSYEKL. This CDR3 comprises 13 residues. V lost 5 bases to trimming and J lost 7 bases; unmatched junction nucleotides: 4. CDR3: CASSYGQVEKLFS. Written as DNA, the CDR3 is TGCGCCAGCAGCTACGGACAGGTTGAAAAACTGTTTTCT.

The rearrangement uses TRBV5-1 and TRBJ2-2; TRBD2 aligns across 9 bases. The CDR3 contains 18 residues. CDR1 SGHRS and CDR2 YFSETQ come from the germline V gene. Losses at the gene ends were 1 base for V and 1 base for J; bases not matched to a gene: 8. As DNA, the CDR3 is TGCGCCAGCAGCTTGACGGGAGGAGCGGGGGGGAACACCGGGGAGCTGTTTTTT. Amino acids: CASSLTGGAGGNTGELFF.

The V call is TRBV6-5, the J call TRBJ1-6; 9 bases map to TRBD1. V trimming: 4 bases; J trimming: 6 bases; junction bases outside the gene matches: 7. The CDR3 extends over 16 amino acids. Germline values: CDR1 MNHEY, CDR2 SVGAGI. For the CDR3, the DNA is TGTGCCAGCAGTTCCCTCCCGGGACAGGGTAATTCACCCCTCCACTTT. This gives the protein CASSSLPGQGNSPLHF.

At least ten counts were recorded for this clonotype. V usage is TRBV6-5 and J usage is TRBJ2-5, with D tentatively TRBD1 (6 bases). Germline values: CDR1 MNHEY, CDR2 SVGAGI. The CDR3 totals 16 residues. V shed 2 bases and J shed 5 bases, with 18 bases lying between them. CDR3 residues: CASSYSPGQGLETQYF. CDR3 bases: TGTGCCAGCAGTTACAGCCCGGGGCAGGGGTTGGAGACCCAGTACTTC.

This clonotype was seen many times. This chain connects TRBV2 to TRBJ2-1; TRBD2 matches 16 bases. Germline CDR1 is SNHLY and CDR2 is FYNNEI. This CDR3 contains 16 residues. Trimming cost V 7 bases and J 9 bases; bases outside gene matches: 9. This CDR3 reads CASTLGTSGGAGEQFF. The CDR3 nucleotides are TGTGCCAGCACCCTAGGGACTAGCGGGGGGGCGGGTGAGCAGTTCTTC. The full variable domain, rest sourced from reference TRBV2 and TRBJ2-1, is EPEVTQTPSHQVTQMGQEVILRCVPISNHLYFYWYRQILGQKVEFLVSFYNNEISEKSEIFDDQFSVERPDGSNFTLKIRSTKLEDSAMYFCASTLGTSGGAGEQFFGPGTRLTVL.

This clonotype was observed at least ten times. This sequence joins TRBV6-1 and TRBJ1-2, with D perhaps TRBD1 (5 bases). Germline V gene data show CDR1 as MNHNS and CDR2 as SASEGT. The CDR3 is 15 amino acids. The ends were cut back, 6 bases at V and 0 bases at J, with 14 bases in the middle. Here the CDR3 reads CASSEQDAANYGYTF. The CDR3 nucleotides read TGTGCCAGCAGCGAACAGGATGCAGCTAACTATGGCTACACCTTC.

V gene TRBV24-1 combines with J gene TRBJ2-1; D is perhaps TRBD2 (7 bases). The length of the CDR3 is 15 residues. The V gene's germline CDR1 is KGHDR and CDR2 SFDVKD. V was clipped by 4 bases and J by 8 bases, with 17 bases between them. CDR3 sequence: CATSDEQTGGDEQFF. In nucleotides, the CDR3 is TGTGCCACCAGTGACGAACAGACGGGGGGCGATGAGCAGTTCTTC.

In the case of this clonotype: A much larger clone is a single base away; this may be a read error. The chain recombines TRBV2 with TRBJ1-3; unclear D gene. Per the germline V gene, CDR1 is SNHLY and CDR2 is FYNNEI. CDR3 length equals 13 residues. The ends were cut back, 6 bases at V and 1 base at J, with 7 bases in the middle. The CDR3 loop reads CASSFSSGNTIYF. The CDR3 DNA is TGTGCCAGCAGCTTCAGTTCTGGAAACACCATATATTTT.

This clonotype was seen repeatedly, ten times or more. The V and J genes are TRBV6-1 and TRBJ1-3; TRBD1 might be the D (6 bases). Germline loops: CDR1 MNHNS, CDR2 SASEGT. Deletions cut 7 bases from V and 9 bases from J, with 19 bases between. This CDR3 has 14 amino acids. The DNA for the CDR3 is TGTGCCAGCATTCCGAGGGGGGCGAGGGGCACCATATATTTT. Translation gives CASIPRGARGTIYF.

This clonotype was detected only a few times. The CDR3 nucleotides are TGTGCCATAGAGAGGGGCCTGTCGGGTGGCTACACCTTC. It encodes CAIERGLSGGYTF. The chain carries TRBV6-1 and TRBJ1-2; a possible D gene is TRBD1 (5 bases). Germline assignment: CDR1 MNHNS and CDR2 SASEGT. The CDR3 has 13 amino acids. The germline V and J ends were trimmed by 10 bases and 7 bases, with 19 bases remaining between them.

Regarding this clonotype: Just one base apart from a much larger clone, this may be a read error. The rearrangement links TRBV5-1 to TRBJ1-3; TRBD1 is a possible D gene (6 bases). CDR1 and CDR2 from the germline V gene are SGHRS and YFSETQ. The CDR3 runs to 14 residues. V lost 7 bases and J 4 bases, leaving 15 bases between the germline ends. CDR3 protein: CASGPGGPGNTIYF. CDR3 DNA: TGCGCCAGCGGCCCGGGGGGGCCCGGAAACACCATATATTTT.